Listed below are T cell receptor beta chains from one sample, sequenced in a study of T cell responses to AZD1222 COVID-19 vaccine. Method: immunoSEQ multiplex PCR; TCRdb's copy keeps in-frame clones and lacks some. The sample shows 150,000 to 200,000 clones, about 90% of them seen only once. The specimen comprised peripheral blood, sampled 28 days after the second AZD1222 dose. The receptors shown here come from an adult who received the AZD1222 COVID-19 vaccine. The CDR3 runs from the conserved cysteine through the conserved F or W. Each record gives: V gene, clone size, J gene, D gene, CDR3 DNA, CDR3 protein. The D gene is left open where the match is weak. The listing skips clone size in some rows; elsewhere it reads once, few, many or a size class.

v_gene: TRBV9
abundance: NA
j_gene: TRBJ1-3
d_gene: NA
CDR3nt: TGTGCCAGCAGCGTAGAGGTCGGGGGTTTCTCTGGAAACACCATATATTTT
CDR3aa: CASSVEVGGFSGNTIYF

v_gene: TRBV5-6
abundance: NA
j_gene: TRBJ2-1
d_gene: TRBD2
CDR3nt: TGTGCCAGCAGCCCAAGCGGGGGGGCGGTCAATGAGCAGTTCTTC
CDR3aa: CASSPSGGAVNEQFF

v_gene: TRBV11-2
abundance: NA
j_gene: TRBJ1-4
d_gene: NA
CDR3nt: TGTGCCAGCAGCTTAGTAATGGGCCATAATGAAAAACTGTTTTTT
CDR3aa: CASSLVMGHNEKLFF

v_gene: TRBV11-3
abundance: NA
j_gene: TRBJ2-2
d_gene: NA
CDR3nt: TGTGCCAGCAGCCCCGGCGAGGGGACCGGGGAGCTGTTTTTT
CDR3aa: CASSPGEGTGELFF

v_gene: TRBV19
abundance: NA
j_gene: TRBJ2-1
d_gene: NA
CDR3nt: TGTGCCAGTCCCGTCAGGGGGGGCCAGGGGACTCGTCCCCACAATGAGCAGTTCTTC
CDR3aa: CASPVRGGQGTRPHNEQFF

v_gene: TRBV7-9
abundance: once
j_gene: TRBJ2-7
d_gene: NA
CDR3nt: TGTGCCACCGCCGGGGAGTCATTATCATCCGAGCAGTACTTC
CDR3aa: CATAGESLSSEQYF

v_gene: TRBV19
abundance: once
j_gene: TRBJ2-2
d_gene: NA
CDR3nt: TGTGCCAGTAGACCTTTCGAGGGGGCGAACACCGGGGAGCTGTTTTTT
CDR3aa: CASRPFEGANTGELFF

v_gene: TRBV28
abundance: NA
j_gene: TRBJ2-4
d_gene: NA
CDR3nt: TGTGCCAGCACAGGAAAATTCTTAGCCAAAAACATTCAGTACTTC
CDR3aa: CASTGKFLAKNIQYF

v_gene: TRBV19
abundance: NA
j_gene: TRBJ1-4
d_gene: TRBD1
CDR3nt: TGTGCCAGTAGTCCCTTAGGACAGGGGAATGAAAAACTGTTTTTT
CDR3aa: CASSPLGQGNEKLFF

v_gene: TRBV4-1
abundance: NA
j_gene: TRBJ2-7
d_gene: TRBD2
CDR3nt: TGCGCCAGCAGCCAAGATCGCGGACTAGCGGGGGGGCTCTACGAGCAGTACTTC
CDR3aa: CASSQDRGLAGGLYEQYF

v_gene: TRBV7-7
abundance: NA
j_gene: TRBJ2-5
d_gene: NA
CDR3nt: TGTGCCAGCAGCTTAGGTATTTCCGAGACCCAGTACTTC
CDR3aa: CASSLGISETQYF

v_gene: TRBV5-1
abundance: NA
j_gene: TRBJ2-1
d_gene: NA
CDR3nt: TGCGCCAGCAGTGCGTTGAGCTCCTACAATGAGCAGTTCTTC
CDR3aa: CASSALSSYNEQFF

v_gene: TRBV29-1
abundance: NA
j_gene: TRBJ1-2
d_gene: NA
CDR3nt: TGCAGCGTTGAAGTTACAGGCAACTATGGCTACACCTTC
CDR3aa: CSVEVTGNYGYTF

v_gene: TRBV7-3
abundance: NA
j_gene: TRBJ1-2
d_gene: TRBD1
CDR3nt: TGTGCCAGCAGCCCGAACAGGGGATATGGCTACACCTTC
CDR3aa: CASSPNRGYGYTF

v_gene: TRBV6-5
abundance: NA
j_gene: TRBJ1-5
d_gene: NA
CDR3nt: TGTGCCAGCAGTTACGCGGACAATCAGCCCCAGCATTTT
CDR3aa: CASSYADNQPQHF

v_gene: TRBV6-5
abundance: NA
j_gene: TRBJ2-7
d_gene: TRBD2
CDR3nt: TGTGCCAGCAGAAGTACTAGCGGGGGACCCTACGAGCAGTACTTC
CDR3aa: CASRSTSGGPYEQYF

v_gene: TRBV5-4
abundance: NA
j_gene: TRBJ2-5
d_gene: TRBD1
CDR3nt: TGTGCCAGCAGGTCCCGACAGGGTGAGGAGACCCAGTACTTC
CDR3aa: CASRSRQGEETQYF

v_gene: TRBV11-2
abundance: few
j_gene: TRBJ2-7
d_gene: NA
CDR3nt: TGTGCCAGCAGCTTAGGAGGGTTAGGGGGAGGCTACGAGCAGTACTTC
CDR3aa: CASSLGGLGGGYEQYF

v_gene: TRBV6-5
abundance: once
j_gene: TRBJ1-2
d_gene: NA
CDR3nt: TGTGCCAGCAGTTACGAAGGGAACTATGGCTACACCTTC
CDR3aa: CASSYEGNYGYTF

v_gene: TRBV6-5
abundance: NA
j_gene: TRBJ1-6
d_gene: TRBD1
CDR3nt: TGTGCCAGCAGATACAGGGGCTTGGATTCACCCCTCCACTTT
CDR3aa: CASRYRGLDSPLHF

v_gene: TRBV12-5
abundance: NA
j_gene: TRBJ2-3
d_gene: NA
CDR3nt: TGTGCTAGTGGTAGGCAATTCACAGATACGCAGTATTTT
CDR3aa: CASGRQFTDTQYF

v_gene: TRBV19
abundance: once
j_gene: TRBJ2-1
d_gene: NA
CDR3nt: TGTGCCAGTAGTATGTGGGGGCCTGGTTTTGTCTACAATGAGCAGTTCTTC
CDR3aa: CASSMWGPGFVYNEQFF

v_gene: TRBV7-6
abundance: NA
j_gene: TRBJ1-1
d_gene: TRBD1
CDR3nt: TGTGCCAGCAGCAGCCCCCCCGACAGGGTGAACACTGAAGCTTTCTTT
CDR3aa: CASSSPPDRVNTEAFF

v_gene: TRBV2
abundance: NA
j_gene: TRBJ1-5
d_gene: NA
CDR3nt: TGTGCCAGCAGGGGAGAGGGCAATCAGCCCCAGCATTTT
CDR3aa: CASRGEGNQPQHF

v_gene: TRBV2
abundance: NA
j_gene: TRBJ1-1
d_gene: NA
CDR3nt: TGTGCCAGCAGTGTACGGGGAGCTTTCTTT
CDR3aa: CASSVRGAFF

v_gene: TRBV10-3
abundance: NA
j_gene: TRBJ1-4
d_gene: NA
CDR3nt: TGTGCCACCGCAGATGCAACTAATGAAAAACTGTTTTTT
CDR3aa: CATADATNEKLFF

v_gene: TRBV4-3
abundance: NA
j_gene: TRBJ2-1
d_gene: NA
CDR3nt: TGCGCCAGCAGCCAAACCGGACCTGGAGGGCAGTTCTTC
CDR3aa: CASSQTGPGGQFF

v_gene: TRBV7-2
abundance: NA
j_gene: TRBJ2-1
d_gene: TRBD1
CDR3nt: TGTGCCAGCAGCTTAGGAGGACAGGGGGCTGGTGAGCAGTTCTTC
CDR3aa: CASSLGGQGAGEQFF

v_gene: TRBV5-6
abundance: NA
j_gene: TRBJ1-4
d_gene: NA
CDR3nt: TGTGCCAGCAGCTTGGGTGGGGGAGCAACTAATGAAAAACTGTTTTTT
CDR3aa: CASSLGGGATNEKLFF

v_gene: TRBV19
abundance: NA
j_gene: TRBJ2-1
d_gene: NA
CDR3nt: TGTGCCAGTAGTATACAACAGGGTAATGAGCAGTTCTTC
CDR3aa: CASSIQQGNEQFF

v_gene: TRBV5-4
abundance: NA
j_gene: TRBJ1-1
d_gene: NA
CDR3nt: TGTGCCAGCAGCCAACAACCCATGAACACTGAAGCTTTCTTT
CDR3aa: CASSQQPMNTEAFF

v_gene: TRBV11-1
abundance: NA
j_gene: TRBJ1-1
d_gene: TRBD1
CDR3nt: TGTGCCAGCAGCCGGACAGGGGGGGCTGAAGCTTTCTTT
CDR3aa: CASSRTGGAEAFF